This TCR beta chain is drawn from a study of blood T cells in healthy people across ages. Alongside a J-beta primer mix, a sample-barcoded 5' primer served in a second PCR lasting about 7 to 12 cycles. Via MiXCR, TCRdb re-called the 5' RACE reads, giving one row per CDR3 protein. The table records 450,000 to 650,000 distinct CDR3 sequences, 24% of them present only once. This CDR3 spans 14 amino acids. CDR1 is MRHNA, CDR2 SNTAGT, per germline. V was clipped by 0 bases and J by 3 bases, with 5 bases between them. This clonotype was observed a handful of times. The sample also formed part of further work on T cells of mothers and their children.

This receptor was taken from a boy between 10 and 17 years old in good health. The sample comprised blood. The rearrangement uses TRBV6-4 and TRBJ1-4; no firm D call. The CDR3 nucleotides read TGTGCCAGCAGTGACTCACAGCCTAATGAAAAACTGTTTTTT. Amino acids: CASSDSQPNEKLFF.